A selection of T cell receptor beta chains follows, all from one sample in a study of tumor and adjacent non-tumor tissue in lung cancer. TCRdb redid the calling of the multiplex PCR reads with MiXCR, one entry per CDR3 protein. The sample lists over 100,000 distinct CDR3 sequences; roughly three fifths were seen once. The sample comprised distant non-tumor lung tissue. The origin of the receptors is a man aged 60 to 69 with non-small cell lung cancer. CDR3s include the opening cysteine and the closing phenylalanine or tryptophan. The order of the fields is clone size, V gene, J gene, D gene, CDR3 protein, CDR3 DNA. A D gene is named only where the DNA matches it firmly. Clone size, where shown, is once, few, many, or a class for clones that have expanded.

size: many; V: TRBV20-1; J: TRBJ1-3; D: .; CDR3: CSAGGIPGLSGNTIYF; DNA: TGCAGTGCTGGAGGGATACCAGGGCTCTCTGGAAACACCATATATTTT
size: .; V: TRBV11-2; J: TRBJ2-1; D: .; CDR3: CASSLRNEQFF; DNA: TGCGCCAGCAGCCTCAGGAATGAGCAGTTCTTC
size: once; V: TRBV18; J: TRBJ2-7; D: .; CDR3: CASSPAGQIPNYEQYF; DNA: TGTGCCAGCTCACCAGCGGGACAAATCCCGAACTACGAGCAGTACTTC
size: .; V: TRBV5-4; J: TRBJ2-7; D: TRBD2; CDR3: CASSLASGLAMYEQYF; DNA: TGTGCCAGCAGCTTGGCCTCCGGACTAGCGATGTACGAGCAGTATTTC
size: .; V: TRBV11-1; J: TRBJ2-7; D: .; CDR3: CASGLSVVEPQYF; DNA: TGTGCCAGCGGCCTTTCTGTTGTTGAGCCGCAGTACTTC
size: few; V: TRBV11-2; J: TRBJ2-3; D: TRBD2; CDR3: CASGLVAGDADTQYF; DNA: TGTGCCAGCGGCTTAGTAGCGGGAGACGCAGATACGCAGTATTTT
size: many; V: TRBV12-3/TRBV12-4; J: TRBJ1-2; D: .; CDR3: CASSLNGGYTF; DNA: TGTGCCAGCAGTTTAAATGGGGGCTACACCTTC
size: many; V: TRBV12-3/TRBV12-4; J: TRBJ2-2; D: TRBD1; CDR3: CASSGQGPNTGELFF; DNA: TGTGCCAGCAGTGGACAGGGGCCAAACACCGGGGAGCTGTTTTTT
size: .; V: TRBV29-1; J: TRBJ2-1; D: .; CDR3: CCVSGPNEQSF; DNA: TGCTGCGTCTCCGGGCCAAATGAACAGTCCTTC
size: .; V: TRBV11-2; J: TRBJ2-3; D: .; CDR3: CASSHLTSTTTQYF; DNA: TGTGCCAGTAGCCACCTGACCTCTACGACTACGCAGTATTTT
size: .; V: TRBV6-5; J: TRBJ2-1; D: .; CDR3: CVCNYYRGSSYNGQFF; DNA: TGTGTCTGCAATTACTATAGGGGGAGCTCCTACAATGGGCAGTTCTTC
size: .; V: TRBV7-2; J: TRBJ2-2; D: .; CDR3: CASSFLRGGAGELFF; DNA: TGTGCCAGCAGCTTCCTGCGAGGGGGGGCCGGGGAGCTGTTTTTT
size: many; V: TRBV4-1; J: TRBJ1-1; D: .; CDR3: CASSIGTLKNTEAFF; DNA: TGCGCCAGCAGCATCGGGACACTCAAGAACACTGAAGCTTTCTTT
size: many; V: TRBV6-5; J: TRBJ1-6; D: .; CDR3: CASSPTGTLNSPLHF; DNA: TGTGCCAGCAGCCCCACCGGGACACTTAATTCACCCCTCCACTTT
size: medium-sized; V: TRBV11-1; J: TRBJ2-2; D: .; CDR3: CASKLSSGSNTGELFF; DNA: TGTGCCAGCAAACTGTCCAGCGGTTCGAACACCGGGGAGCTGTTTTTT
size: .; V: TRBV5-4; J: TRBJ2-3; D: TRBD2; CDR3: CAISDGLAVTDTQYF; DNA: TGTGCCATCAGCGACGGACTAGCGGTTACAGATACGCAGTATTTT
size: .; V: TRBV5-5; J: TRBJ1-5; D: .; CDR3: CASSLVLGTDQPQHF; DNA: TGTGCCAGCAGCTTGGTACTAGGGACGGATCAGCCCCAGCATTTC
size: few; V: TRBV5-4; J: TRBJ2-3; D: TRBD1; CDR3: CASSDPDRGISDTQYF; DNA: TGTGCCAGCAGCGACCCGGACAGGGGGATTTCAGATACGCAGTATTTT
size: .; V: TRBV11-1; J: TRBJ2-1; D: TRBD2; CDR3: CVSSLGMTSGRNEQFF; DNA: TGTGTCAGCAGCTTAGGCATGACTAGCGGGAGGAATGAGCAATTCTTC
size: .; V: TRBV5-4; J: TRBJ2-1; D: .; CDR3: CASSLPGRDYNEQVF; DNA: TGTGCCAGCAGCCTCCCCGGACGAGACTACAATGAGCAGGTCTTC
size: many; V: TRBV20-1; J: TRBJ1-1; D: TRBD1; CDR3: CSATWTGNTEAFF; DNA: TGCAGTGCTACCTGGACAGGGAACACTGAAGCTTTCTTT
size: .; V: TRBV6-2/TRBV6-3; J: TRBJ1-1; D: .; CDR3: CASSYPRTGGSGRILAFF; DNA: TGTGCCAGCAGTTACCCCCGGACGGGGGGTAGTGGGCGCATCCTAGCTTTCTTT
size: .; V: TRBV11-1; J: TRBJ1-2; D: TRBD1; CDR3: CASSGTGYGYTF; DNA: TGTGCCAGCAGCGGGACAGGCTATGGCTACACCTTC
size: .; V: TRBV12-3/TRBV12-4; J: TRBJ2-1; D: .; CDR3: CAGSSPPVGLTGNEQFF; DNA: TGTGCCGGCAGTTCACCCCCCGTGGGGCTGACGGGCAATGAGCAGTTCTTC
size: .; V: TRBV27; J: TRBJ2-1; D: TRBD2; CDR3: CASSPQLAGGTGEQLF; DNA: TGTGCCAGCAGTCCACAACTAGCGGGAGGGACGGGTGAGCAGTTATTC
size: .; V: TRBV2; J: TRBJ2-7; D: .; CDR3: CVSSDFRHSPYEQYF; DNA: TGTGTCAGCAGTGATTTTCGGCACAGTCCCTACGAGCAGTACTTC
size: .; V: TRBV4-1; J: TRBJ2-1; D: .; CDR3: CASSHPSTRISGNVQFF; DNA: TGCGCCAGCAGTCATCCCTCGACTCGAATTTCAGGTAATGTGCAGTTCTTC
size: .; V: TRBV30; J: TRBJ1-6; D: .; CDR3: CAWSDCGTVKFTLHF; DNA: TGTGCCTGGAGTGATTGTGGGACTGTTAAATTCACCCTCCACTTT
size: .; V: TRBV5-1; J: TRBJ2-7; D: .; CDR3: CASSSRGSPYEQYF; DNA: TGCGCCAGCAGCTCTCGTGGGTCCCCCTACGAGCAGTACTTC
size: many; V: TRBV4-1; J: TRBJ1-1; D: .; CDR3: CASSQSGQPNTEAFF; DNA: TGCGCCAGCAGCCAGTCGGGACAACCGAACACTGAAGCTTTCTTT
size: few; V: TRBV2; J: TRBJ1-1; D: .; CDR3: CASSEQEADTEAFF; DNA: TGTGCCAGCAGTGAACAAGAGGCGGACACTGAAGCTTTCTTT
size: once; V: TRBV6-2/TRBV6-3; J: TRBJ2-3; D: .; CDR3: CASSYPGGNTQYF; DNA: TGTGCCAGCAGTTACCCTGGGGGAAATACGCAATATTTT
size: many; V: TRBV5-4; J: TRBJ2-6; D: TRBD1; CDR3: CASSQRGDSRGANVLTF; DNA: TGTGCCAGCAGTCAAAGAGGGGACAGCCGCGGGGCCAACGTCCTGACTTTC